This entry lists 31 T cell receptor beta chains sequenced from one sample in a study of cytomegalovirus exposure and HLA in healthy donors. The PCR employed 60 Vbeta primers together with 13 Jbeta primers. Only in-frame clones appear in the TCRdb table, and some are missing; sequencing was by immunoSEQ multiplex PCR. The sample holds about 160,000 clones, roughly 84% seen once. The sequenced sample was PBMCs. These receptors were obtained from a woman younger than 35 in good health and CMV-seronegative.

The chain joins TRBV6-6 to TRBJ1-4; possibly TRBD1 for D (5 bases). Germline CDR1 MNHNY, CDR2 SVGAGI (reference sequence). This CDR3 has 13 residues. V shed 7 bases and J shed 14 bases, with 20 bases lying between them. In DNA, the CDR3 is TGTGCCAGCACCAATGCAGGGATTCATAGGCTGTTTTTT. Amino acid sequence: CASTNAGIHRLFF.

This chain connects TRBV9 to TRBJ1-4; a possible D gene is TRBD1 (6 bases). Trimming left V 4 bases short and J 8 bases short, with 21 bases between. Germline assignment: CDR1 SGDLS and CDR2 YYNGEE. This CDR3 is 16 amino acids long. The chain's CDR3 is CASSPHPEQGQEKLFF. DNA for the CDR3: TGTGCCAGCAGCCCCCACCCGGAACAAGGACAGGAAAAACTGTTTTTT.

V gene TRBV7-3 combines with J gene TRBJ2-2; 8 positions match TRBD2. The J segment lost 6 bases and the V segment lost 4 bases, leaving 4 bases of the junction unmatched. The CDR3 length is 14 residues. CDR1 is SGHTA, CDR2 FQGTGA, per germline. For the CDR3, the DNA is TGTGCCAGCAGCTCCGGGACTAGTTCCGGGGAGCTGTTTTTT. It yields the protein CASSSGTSSGELFF.

This clone was observed once. The chain employs TRBV5-6 and TRBJ2-5, with TRBD2 as a possible D gene (5 bases). The CDR3 contains 16 residues. CDR1 is SGHDT, CDR2 YYEEEE, per germline. The V end was cut by 1 base, the J end by 5 bases, with 18 bases between. Here the CDR3 DNA reads TGTGCCAGCAGCTTGAGCGGTGGGGTACTCTCGGAGACCCAGTACTTC. Its protein is CASSLSGGVLSETQYF.

The chain joins TRBV11-2 to TRBJ2-3; D is perhaps TRBD2 (6 bases). Looked up from germline, CDR1 is SGHAT and CDR2 is FQNNGV. CDR3 length equals 16 residues. V gave up 8 bases and J gave up 4 bases, with 22 bases separating them. The CDR3 DNA reads as TGTGCCAGCCTAGACCGTGGCAGGGACTGGGCAGATACGCAGTATTTT. Translated, it gives CASLDRGRDWADTQYF.

This clone has a single count. The chain joins TRBV28 to TRBJ1-3; D is unresolved. The length of the CDR3 is 13 residues. The V gene lost 3 bases and the J gene lost 2 bases, with 5 bases spanning the gap. Germline loops: CDR1 MDHEN, CDR2 SYDVKM. The CDR3 sequence: CASSFTAGNTIYF. In DNA form, the CDR3 reads TGTGCCAGCAGTTTTACAGCTGGAAACACCATATATTTT.

This clone was seen a handful of times. The V gene is TRBV11-3, the J gene TRBJ1-2, with D unresolved. The CDR3 runs to 12 residues. The germline V gene encodes CDR1 SGHNT and CDR2 YENEEA. V was pared by 0 bases and J by 4 bases, with 3 bases between. CDR3 sequence (DNA): TGTGCCAGCAGCTTAGAGGCCTATGGCTACACCTTC. This gives the protein CASSLEAYGYTF.

The chain combines TRBV28 with TRBJ2-7; D unresolved. CDR1 and CDR2 from the germline V gene are MDHEN and SYDVKM. Trimming cost V 9 bases and J 0 bases, with 12 bases left between them. CDR3 length equals 13 residues. In DNA form, the CDR3 reads TGTGCCAGTCTGAACGCCGGCTCCTACGAGCAGTACTTC. This gives the protein CASLNAGSYEQYF.

The rearrangement joins TRBV7-6 to TRBJ1-5; D unclear. The ends were cut back, 0 bases at V and 0 bases at J, with 12 bases in the middle. The CDR3 runs to 17 residues. Germline CDR1 is SGHVS and CDR2 is FNYEAQ. CDR3 sequence: CASSLAARHPSNQPQHF. DNA for the CDR3: TGTGCCAGCAGCTTAGCGGCGCGACACCCTAGCAATCAGCCCCAGCATTTT.

This clone was picked up a small number of times. The chain recombines TRBV2 with TRBJ1-1; TRBD1 matches at 7 bases. The J segment lost 6 bases and the V segment lost 10 bases, leaving 11 bases of the junction unmatched. Germline CDR1 reads SNHLY; CDR2 reads FYNNEI. This CDR3 has 13 residues. This CDR3 is CANSKTGIAEAFF. DNA of the CDR3: TGTGCCAACTCGAAGACAGGGATCGCTGAAGCTTTCTTT.

The chain is built from TRBV18 and TRBJ2-5, with TRBD1 identical over 7 bases. Unmatched junction bases numbered 6, after V lost 0 bases and J lost 5 bases. The CDR3 loop spans 15 amino acids. CDR1 is KGHSH, CDR2 LQKENI, per germline. CDR3 amino acids: CASSPPTARGETQYF. CDR3 DNA: TGTGCCAGCTCACCACCCACTGCCAGGGGGGAGACCCAGTACTTC. Using reference TRBV18 and TRBJ2-5 for the parts outside the CDR3, the full variable domain is NAGVMQNPRHLVRRRGQEARLRCSPMKGHSHVYWYRQLPEEGLKFMVYLQKENIIDESGMPKERFSAEFPKEGPSILRIQQVVRGDSAAYFCASSPPTARGETQYFGPGTRLLVL.

This sequence joins TRBV6-1 and TRBJ2-5; perhaps TRBD2 as D (6 bases). V lost 8 bases to trimming and J lost 5 bases, with 15 bases between them. The CDR3 contains 13 residues. The germline CDR1 and CDR2 sequences are MNHNS and SASEGT. The CDR3 sequence: CASAIGGAETQYF. DNA of the CDR3: TGTGCCAGCGCGATCGGGGGAGCCGAGACCCAGTACTTC.

The chain joins TRBV9 to TRBJ2-5; D perhaps matches TRBD2 (6 bases). Germline loops: CDR1 SGDLS, CDR2 YYNGEE. The CDR3 extends over 15 amino acids. V shed 6 bases and J shed 1 base, with 16 bases lying between them. The CDR3 DNA follows: TGTGCCAGCAACTCACGTGGGGGGTCCCAAGAGACCCAGTACTTC. This gives the protein CASNSRGGSQETQYF.

This sequence joins TRBV2 and TRBJ1-5; no clear D. Per the germline V gene, CDR1 is SNHLY and CDR2 is FYNNEI. There are 13 residues in the CDR3. V was trimmed by 3 bases and J by 5 bases, leaving 8 bases between them. CDR3 nucleotide sequence: TGTGCCAGCAGTGAGGTGCCAGATCAGCCCCAGCATTTT. Translated, it gives CASSEVPDQPQHF.

J is TRBJ2-5 and V is TRBV2; 8 nucleotides line up with TRBD2. The V and J ends lost 8 bases and 5 bases, in that order; junction bases with no gene match: 13. This CDR3 contains 15 residues. Germline CDR1 and CDR2: SNHLY and FYNNEI. The CDR3 sequence: CASGRGGLGVETQYF. For the CDR3, the DNA is TGTGCCAGCGGCCGGGGGGGCCTCGGGGTCGAGACCCAGTACTTC.

The rearrangement links TRBV29-1 to TRBJ2-1; TRBD1 is a possible D gene (6 bases). The CDR3 has 17 residues. Deletions cut 3 bases from V and 7 bases from J, with 25 bases between. Germline V gene lookup returns CDR1 SQVTM and CDR2 ANQGSEA. CDR3 sequence reads: CSVEGTPDSTFINEQFF. CDR3 DNA: TGCAGCGTTGAGGGCACCCCGGACAGTACTTTTATAAATGAGCAGTTCTTC.

The rearrangement joins TRBV7-9 to TRBJ2-7; 8 bases are a match to TRBD1. Trimming at V came to 2 bases and at J to 4 bases, leaving 13 bases not matched to a gene. The CDR3 is 17 residues long. Per germline, CDR1 SEHNR and CDR2 FQNEAQ (reference sequence). The CDR3 loop is CASSLYGDRRSNYEQYF. DNA for the CDR3: TGTGCCAGCAGCTTATATGGGGACAGGAGGAGCAATTACGAGCAGTACTTC. Together with reference TRBV7-9 and TRBJ2-7, the CDR3 gives the full variable domain: DTGVSQNPRHKITKRGQNVTFRCDPISEHNRLYWYRQTLGQGPEFLTYFQNEAQLEKSRLLSDRFSAERPKGSFSTLEIQRTEQGDSAMYLCASSLYGDRRSNYEQYFGPGTRLTVT.

The chain uses TRBV10-1 and TRBJ1-5; D may be TRBD1 (6 bases). Germline values: CDR1 WNHNN, CDR2 SYGVQD (reference sequence). CDR3 length equals 13 residues. V lost 7 bases, J lost 6 bases, and 13 bases lay in between. The CDR3 is CASTRRGGQPQHF. DNA of the CDR3: TGCGCCAGCACAAGAAGGGGGGGTCAGCCCCAGCATTTT.

V usage is TRBV28 and J usage is TRBJ2-7, with TRBD1 as a possible D gene (5 bases). Trimming removed 3 bases at V and 7 bases at J, with 7 bases between. CDR1 and CDR2 (germline): MDHEN, SYDVKM. CDR3 length equals 11 residues. The CDR3: CASSLGREQYF. As DNA, the CDR3 is TGTGCCAGCAGTTTGGGGCGGGAGCAGTACTTC. The full variable domain, rest sourced from reference TRBV28 and TRBJ2-7, is DVKVTQSSRYLVKRTGEKVFLECVQDMDHENMFWYRQDPGLGLRLIYFSYDVKMKEKGDIPEGYSVSREKKERFSLILESASTNQTSMYLCASSLGREQYFGPGTRLTVT.

V and J are TRBV5-1 and TRBJ1-1, with D unclear. CDR1 is SGHRS, CDR2 YFSETQ, per germline. V was trimmed by 4 bases and J by 2 bases, leaving 9 bases between them. The CDR3 is 13 amino acids. The DNA for the CDR3 is TGCGCCAGCAGCCTTTTCCCTAACACTGAAGCTTTCTTT. The encoded protein is CASSLFPNTEAFF. Together with reference TRBV5-1 and TRBJ1-1, the CDR3 gives the full variable domain: KAGVTQTPRYLIKTRGQQVTLSCSPISGHRSVSWYQQTPGQGLQFLFEYFSETQRNKGNFPGRFSGRQFSNSRSEMNVSTLELGDSALYLCASSLFPNTEAFFGQGTRLTVV.

The J gene is TRBJ2-1, the V gene TRBV6-4, with a possible D match to TRBD2 (5 bases). Trimming left V 4 bases short and J 7 bases short, with 20 bases between. Per the germline V gene, CDR1 is MRHNA and CDR2 is SNTAGT. The CDR3 runs to 16 residues. CDR3 bases: TGTGCCAGCAGTGCTTCTAATTTATTGTCGGGAAATGAGCAGTTCTTC. Protein product: CASSASNLLSGNEQFF.

The chain joins TRBV6-5 to TRBJ1-1; 8 positions agree with TRBD1. The V gene end was trimmed by 7 bases and the J gene end by 1 base; junction bases not matched to a gene: 2. CDR1 and CDR2 (germline): MNHEY, SVGAGI. This CDR3 is 13 amino acids long. CDR3: CASTGTGNTEAFF. CDR3 DNA: TGTGCCAGCACCGGGACAGGGAACACTGAAGCTTTCTTT.

The genes are TRBV7-9 and TRBJ1-1; TRBD1 matches 7 bases. Trimming at V came to 5 bases and at J to 4 bases, leaving 7 bases not matched to a gene. The CDR3 spans 14 residues. Germline lookup yields CDR1 SEHNR and CDR2 FQNEAQ (reference sequence). The CDR3 spells CASSMDRILTEAFF. As DNA, the CDR3 is TGTGCCAGCAGCATGGACAGGATACTCACTGAAGCTTTCTTT.

The chain couples TRBV5-8 to TRBJ2-1; D remains ambiguous. This CDR3 has 11 residues. Trimming pared 3 bases from V and 12 bases from J, leaving 10 bases between. Germline V lookup: CDR1 SGHTS, CDR2 YDEGEE. CDR3 DNA: TGTGCCAGCAGCTCCAGGTGGGTGCAGTTCTTC. Translation: CASSSRWVQFF.

The V call is TRBV19, the J call TRBJ2-3, with a weak D call TRBD2 (7 bases). The CDR3 totals 15 residues. The germline V and J ends were trimmed by 11 bases and 0 bases, with 18 bases remaining between them. Per the germline V gene, CDR1 is LNHDA and CDR2 is SQIVND (reference sequence). The CDR3, as DNA: TGTGCCTCCAAAGATCGGGGGGCTAGCACAGATACGCAGTATTTT. Translated, it gives CASKDRGASTDTQYF. Looking up the rest from reference TRBV19 and TRBJ2-3 gives the full variable domain: DGGITQSPKYLFRKEGQNVTLSCEQNLNHDAMYWYRQDPGQGLRLIYYSQIVNDFQKGDIAEGYSVSREKKESFPLTVTSAQKNPTAFYLCASKDRGASTDTQYFGPGTRLTVL.

This chain connects TRBV7-9 to TRBJ2-7, with D unclear. CDR1 and CDR2 (germline): SEHNR, FQNEAQ (reference sequence). The V end lost 5 bases, the J end lost 5 bases, and 7 bases lay between the germline ends. This CDR3 has 11 amino acids. The DNA of the CDR3 is TGTGCCAGCAGCCTACAGAACGAGCAGTACTTC. Protein: CASSLQNEQYF.

CDR3 amino acids: CASSSPGQGNYGYTF. The CDR3 region has the DNA TGTGCCAGCAGCTCACCGGGACAGGGGAACTATGGCTACACCTTC. The chain is built from TRBV28 and TRBJ1-2, with 10 bases aligning to TRBD1. Germline CDR1 is MDHEN and CDR2 is SYDVKM. The junction had 6 bases not matched to a gene; V was cut back by 6 bases and J by 2 bases. The CDR3 is 15 residues long.

The chain is built from TRBV19 and TRBJ2-5; D possibly corresponds to TRBD1 (6 bases). The CDR3 runs to 15 residues. V lost 5 bases to trimming and J lost 5 bases, with 18 bases between them. Germline CDR1 is LNHDA and CDR2 is SQIVND (reference sequence). This CDR3 reads CASSPTGSRRETQYF. The CDR3 region has the DNA TGTGCCAGTAGTCCAACAGGGTCCCGGCGGGAGACCCAGTACTTC. Looking up the rest from reference TRBV19 and TRBJ2-5 gives the full variable domain: DGGITQSPKYLFRKEGQNVTLSCEQNLNHDAMYWYRQDPGQGLRLIYYSQIVNDFQKGDIAEGYSVSREKKESFPLTVTSAQKNPTAFYLCASSPTGSRRETQYFGPGTRLLVL.

The V and J genes are TRBV7-2 and TRBJ1-2; D perhaps matches TRBD1 (5 bases). V lost 4 bases to trimming and J lost 4 bases, with 13 bases between them. Per germline, CDR1 SGHTA and CDR2 FQGNSA. The CDR3 sequence is 14 residues long. The CDR3 nucleotides are TGTGCCAGCAGCTCGTCTGGCGGGGGCTATGGCTACACCTTC. This gives the protein CASSSSGGGYGYTF. The entire variable domain, with the rest obtained from reference TRBV7-2 and TRBJ1-2, is as follows: GAGVSQSPSNKVTEKGKDVELRCDPISGHTALYWYRQSLGQGLEFLIYFQGNSAPDKSGLPSDRFSAERTGGSVSTLTIQRTQQEDSAVYLCASSSSGGGYGYTFGSGTRLTVV.

The gene calls are TRBV27 and TRBJ2-5; D uncertain. The V gene lost 1 base and the J gene lost 2 bases, with 5 bases spanning the gap. CDR1 and CDR2 (germline): MNHEY, SMNVEV (reference sequence). The CDR3 covers 13 residues. CDR3 nucleotide sequence: TGTGCCAGCAGTTTATTCCTTCAAGAGACCCAGTACTTC. The encoded protein is CASSLFLQETQYF.

This clone was seen a single time. This rearrangement joins TRBV15 to TRBJ2-5; TRBD2 matches at 10 bases. The CDR3 covers 16 residues. Germline loops: CDR1 LNHNV, CDR2 YYDKDF (reference sequence). The V gene end was trimmed by 1 base and the J gene end by 2 bases; junction bases not matched to a gene: 4. CDR3 sequence: CATSRGAGGRQETQYF. In DNA, the CDR3 is TGTGCCACCAGCAGAGGAGCGGGGGGGCGACAAGAGACCCAGTACTTC.